This T cell receptor beta chain came from a study of blood T cell repertoires in COVID-19. Only a few counts were recorded for this clone. The germline V gene has CDR1 LNHDA and CDR2 SQIVND (reference sequence). This CDR3 has 15 residues. V was clipped by 3 bases and J by 4 bases, with 12 bases between them. Using immunoSEQ multiplex PCR, the repertoire was profiled, and TCRdb retains in-frame clones only, with some absent. The sample holds fewer than 600,000 clones; around 89% are singletons and the top ten take 1.5% to 2%. The material sequenced was PBMCs or T cells enriched from blood (not recorded which). The TCR sequence derives from a middle-aged woman who had recovered from COVID-19. J is TRBJ2-2 and V is TRBV19; a possible D gene is TRBD2 (7 bases). Written as DNA, the CDR3 is TGTGCCAGTAGTATCGCGGGGGCGATCACCGGGGAGCTGTTTTTT. It is translated as CASSIAGAITGELFF.